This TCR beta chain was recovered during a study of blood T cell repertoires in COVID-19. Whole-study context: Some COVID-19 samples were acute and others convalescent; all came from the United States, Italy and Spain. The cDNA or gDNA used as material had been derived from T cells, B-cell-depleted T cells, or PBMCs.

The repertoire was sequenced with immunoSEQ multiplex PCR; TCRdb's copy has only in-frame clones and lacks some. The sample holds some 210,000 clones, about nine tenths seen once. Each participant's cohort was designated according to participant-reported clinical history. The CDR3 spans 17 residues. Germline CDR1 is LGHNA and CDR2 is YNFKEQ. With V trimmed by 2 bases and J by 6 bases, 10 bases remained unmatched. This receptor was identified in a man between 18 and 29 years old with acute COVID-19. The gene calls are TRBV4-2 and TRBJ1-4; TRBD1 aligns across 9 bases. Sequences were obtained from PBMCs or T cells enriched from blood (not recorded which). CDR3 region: CASSQQSSGQGDEKLFF. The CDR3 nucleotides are TGTGCCAGCAGCCAACAAAGTTCGGGACAGGGTGATGAAAAACTGTTTTTT.